Listed here are 21 T cell receptor beta chains from one sample, sequenced in a study of beta chain features in type 1 diabetes. The study's findings and limits: The study found moderately but significantly shorter TCRB CDR3s in all four CD4+ subsets of Type 1 diabetes patients.

Expressed TCRB transcripts were sequenced because the entire RNA isolate underwent reverse transcription. The method was immunoSEQ multiplex PCR; TCRdb's version includes in-frame clones alone and lacks a portion of them. The table records hundreds of thousands of clones, under 15% of them present only once. These receptors are not linked to any known antigen. Sequenced sample: naive CD4+ T cells from blood. Receptor source: a man aged 18 to 30 with type 1 diabetes.

This clone has a handful of counts. The chain links TRBV9 to TRBJ2-3; TRBD2 matches at 9 bases. Germline-derived CDR1 and CDR2 are SGDLS and YYNGEE. V lost 0 bases to trimming and J lost 7 bases; unmatched junction nucleotides: 3. The CDR3 contains 14 residues. The CDR3: CASSVGTSAYTQYF. CDR3 DNA: TGTGCCAGCAGCGTAGGGACTAGCGCGTATACGCAGTATTTT.

The CDR3, as DNA: TGTGCCAGCAGCATACGGGACAGGGCGACCACTGAAGCTTTCTTT. Its protein is CASSIRDRATTEAFF. The rearrangement joins TRBV7-9 to TRBJ1-1; the match to TRBD1 covers 9 bases. The CDR3 is made up of 15 amino acids. J lost 4 bases, V lost 5 bases, and 8 bases had no gene match. The germline V gene encodes CDR1 SEHNR and CDR2 FQNEAQ (reference sequence).

Only a few counts were recorded for this clone. CDR3 loop: CASSQEGLAGGHFRFF. The CDR3 region has the DNA TGCGCCAGCAGCCAAGAGGGACTAGCGGGGGGCCACTTCCGGTTCTTC. The rearrangement joins TRBV4-1 to TRBJ2-1, with 15 bases lining up with TRBD2. Germline trimming cut 0 bases from V and 15 bases from J; bases unmatched to any gene: 9. This CDR3 has 16 residues. CDR1 is MGHRA and CDR2 is YSYEKL in the germline V gene.

This rearrangement joins TRBV25-1 to TRBJ1-6; TRBD1 aligns across 9 bases. Trimming at V came to 5 bases and at J to 14 bases, leaving 4 bases not matched to a gene. The germline V gene encodes CDR1 MGHDK and CDR2 SYGVNS. CDR3 size: 12 residues. CDR3 nucleotides: TGTGCCAGCAGTCATGACAGGGGGTCCCTCCACTTT. Amino acid sequence: CASSHDRGSLHF.

The chain recombines TRBV30 with TRBJ1-1; no firm D call. The germline V and J ends were trimmed by 0 bases and 7 bases, with 6 bases remaining between them. The CDR3 is 11 residues long. Germline CDR1 reads GTSNPN; CDR2 reads SVGIG (reference sequence). The CDR3 DNA reads TGTGCCTGGAGTGTATACTATGAAGCTTTCTTT. The encoded protein is CAWSVYYEAFF.

This clone was recorded a few times. This chain links TRBV14 with TRBJ1-6; no clear D. V lost 3 bases, J lost 8 bases, and 11 bases lay in between. Germline V gene sequence: CDR1 SGHDN, CDR2 FVKESK. The CDR3 length is 14 residues. The CDR3 here is CASSQQWRDSPLHF. CDR3 bases: TGTGCCAGCAGCCAGCAGTGGCGGGATTCACCCCTCCACTTT.

This clone occurred many times. The rearrangement uses TRBV25-1 and TRBJ2-6; D not resolved. Trimming removed 6 bases from V and 4 bases from J, with 4 bases in between. The CDR3 runs 12 residues. CDR1 and CDR2 from the germline V gene are MGHDK and SYGVNS. CDR3 in DNA: TGTGCCAGCAGGGGAGGGGCCAACGTCCTGACTTTC. This codes for CASRGGANVLTF. The full variable domain, its missing parts supplied by reference TRBV25-1 and TRBJ2-6, is EADIYQTPRYLVIGTGKKITLECSQTMGHDKMYWYQQDPGMELHLIHYSYGVNSTEKGDLSSESTVSRIRTEHFPLTLESARPSHTSQYLCASRGGANVLTFGAGSRLTVL.

The chain couples TRBV12-5 to TRBJ2-3, with 9 positions matching TRBD2. In germline, CDR1 is LGHNT, CDR2 FRNRAP. This CDR3 comprises 15 residues. The V segment lost 7 bases and the J segment 1 base; nucleotides outside the gene matches: 6. The CDR3 protein is CASAGPSGGTDTQYF. CDR3 in DNA: TGTGCTAGTGCCGGACCTAGCGGGGGCACAGATACGCAGTATTTT.

The chain carries TRBV15 and TRBJ1-3; D call uncertain. Trimming took 3 bases from V and 0 from J, leaving 12 bases between them. CDR3 length: 16 residues. Germline V CDR1 and CDR2: LNHNV, YYDKDF (reference sequence). This CDR3 is CATSSLPLSSGNTIYF. The CDR3 bases are TGTGCCACCAGCAGCCTCCCCCTGAGCTCTGGAAACACCATATATTTT.

This clone turned up a few times. The chain is built from TRBV4-1 and TRBJ1-3; TRBD1 might be the D (6 bases). The V gene's germline CDR1 is MGHRA and CDR2 YSYEKL. The CDR3 is made up of 19 amino acids. The ends were cut back, 3 bases at V and 1 base at J, with 22 bases in the middle. The CDR3 here is CASSHSGTSLIPSGNTIYF. CDR3 DNA: TGCGCCAGCAGCCACTCCGGGACATCCCTAATCCCATCTGGAAACACCATATATTTT.

This clone was seen a few times. The chain links TRBV13 to TRBJ1-1; D is ambiguous. Germline-derived CDR1 and CDR2 are PRHDT and FYEKMQ (reference sequence). The CDR3 has 15 residues. V gave up 2 bases and J gave up 0 bases, with 10 bases separating them. The CDR3 spells CASSLRVQLNTEAFF. The CDR3 DNA sequence: TGTGCCAGCAGCTTACGTGTACAGCTGAACACTGAAGCTTTCTTT.

V and J are TRBV11-2 and TRBJ2-3; 10 bases line up with TRBD2. The ends lost 3 bases at V and 5 bases at J; junction bases unmatched: 8. CDR1 is SGHAT and CDR2 is FQNNGV in the germline V gene. This CDR3 is built from 16 residues. CDR3 protein: CASSFASGGRGDTQYF. CDR3 coding DNA: TGTGCCAGCAGCTTTGCTAGCGGGGGCAGGGGAGATACGCAGTATTTT.

This clone has only a few counts. Here the CDR3 DNA reads TGTGCCAGCTCACCCGGACAGGGGAGAGTCCTGACTTTC. It encodes CASSPGQGRVLTF. This chain connects TRBV18 to TRBJ2-6; 9 bases map to TRBD1. V gave up 3 bases and J gave up 13 bases; unmatched junction bases: 4. The CDR3 totals 13 residues. CDR1 KGHSH and CDR2 LQKENI come from the germline V gene.

This clone was recorded a few times. This chain connects TRBV6-5 to TRBJ2-7; possible D gene TRBD1, 5 bases. Trimming removed 0 bases from V and 2 bases from J, with 14 bases in between. The V gene's germline CDR1 is MNHEY and CDR2 SVGAGI. The CDR3 spans 16 residues. CDR3 loop: CASSYSGAGPAYEQYF. The DNA for the CDR3 is TGTGCCAGCAGTTACTCTGGGGCAGGTCCGGCCTACGAGCAGTACTTC.

This chain links TRBV21-1 with TRBJ1-2. TRBV21-1 is classified as a pseudogene. The CDR3 is made up of 19 amino acids. CDR3 loop: CASSKELSRRDQKNYGYTF. The CDR3 region has the DNA TGTGCCAGCAGCAAAGAATTATCGCGTAGGGACCAGAAGAACTATGGCTACACCTTC.

This clone was seen more than once but under ten times. The rearrangement joins TRBV18 to TRBJ2-1; D is perhaps TRBD2 (6 bases). The CDR3 is 14 residues long. Germline CDR1 and CDR2: KGHSH and LQKENI. Trimming took off 1 base at V and 7 bases at J, with 11 bases between the two ends. For the CDR3, the DNA is TGTGCCAGCTCACCACGGGGGGTCGGGAATGAGCAGTTCTTC. This codes for CASSPRGVGNEQFF.

This clone has just a few counts. In nucleotides, the CDR3 is TGTGCCAGCAGCCTAGGGGCCACGGGGTTGAACACTGAAGCTTTCTTT. Translated, it gives CASSLGATGLNTEAFF. V and J are TRBV5-4 and TRBJ1-1, with D possibly matching TRBD1 (5 bases). This CDR3 is 16 amino acids long. With 4 bases removed from V and 0 bases from J, the gap between germline ends came to 16 bases. The germline V gene has CDR1 SGHNT and CDR2 YYREEE (reference sequence).

This chain links TRBV6-1 with TRBJ2-7; the D gene is possibly TRBD1 (6 bases). Germline V gives CDR1 MNHNS, CDR2 SASEGT. The CDR3 has 15 residues. V dropped 5 bases and J dropped 0 bases, with 14 bases sitting between them. CDR3 in DNA: TGTGCCAGCAGTTCATGGGACACCCTCTCCTACGAGCAGTACTTC. Its protein product is CASSSWDTLSYEQYF.

This clone was picked up a small number of times. The chain has TRBV7-6 and TRBJ2-5; D is undetermined. The V end was cut by 5 bases, the J end by 0 bases, with 4 bases between. The CDR3 has 12 residues. Per the germline V gene, CDR1 is SGHVS and CDR2 is FNYEAQ. CDR3 region: CASSMYQETQYF. CDR3 bases: TGTGCCAGCAGCATGTACCAAGAGACCCAGTACTTC.

V is TRBV29-1 and J is TRBJ2-3; 7 bases are a match to TRBD1. The CDR3 length is 14 residues. Looked up from germline, CDR1 is SQVTM and CDR2 is ANQGSEA. The V and J ends lost 4 bases and 1 base, in that order; junction bases with no gene match: 5. CDR3 in amino acids: CSVGRGWGTDTQYF. The CDR3 DNA sequence: TGCAGCGTTGGCAGGGGGTGGGGCACAGATACGCAGTATTTT.

Worth noting for this clone: The identical CDR3 is also encoded by other nucleotide sequences in the sample. The V and J genes are TRBV29-1 and TRBJ2-1; perhaps TRBD2 as D (5 bases). The CDR3 totals 12 residues. Trimming pared 0 bases from V and 14 bases from J, leaving 14 bases between. Germline-derived CDR1 and CDR2 are SQVTM and ANQGSEA. CDR3 bases: TGCAGCGTTGAAGATCGGGGTCTGGGCGAGTTCTTC. Residues: CSVEDRGLGEFF.